Listed here are 8 T cell receptor beta chains from one sample, sequenced in a study of blood T cells in healthy people across ages. For the second PCR, which ran for about 6 to 11 cycles, a sample-barcoded 5' primer and a J-beta primer mix were used. Via MiXCR, TCRdb re-called the 5' RACE reads, giving one row per CDR3 protein. The table has hundreds of thousands of distinct CDR3 sequences, approximately 21% seen once. Sequenced sample: blood. The receptor set was obtained from a man between 65 and 79 years old in good health.

The sample holds a few counts of this clonotype. The genes are TRBV3-1 and TRBJ1-1, with a possible D match to TRBD1 (6 bases). CDR3 length: 14 residues. Germline assignment: CDR1 LGHDT and CDR2 YNNKEL (reference sequence). The V end was cut by 0 bases, the J end by 5 bases, with 10 bases between. The CDR3 DNA sequence: TGTGCCAGCAGCCAAGAAACAGGGTGGACTGAAGCTTTCTTT. It specifies CASSQETGWTEAFF.

The chain joins TRBV30 to TRBJ1-5; 8 bases are shared with TRBD1. This CDR3 is 15 amino acids long. In germline, CDR1 is GTSNPN, CDR2 SVGIG (reference sequence). V shed 4 bases, J shed 0 bases, and the junction held 5 bases outside the gene matches. CDR3 protein: CAWTPGGNSNQPQHF. As DNA, the CDR3 is TGTGCCTGGACCCCAGGGGGCAATAGCAATCAGCCCCAGCATTTT.

This clonotype is a singleton in its sample. The genes are TRBV3-1 and TRBJ2-7; no definite D call. The CDR3 loop spans 13 amino acids. Per germline, CDR1 LGHDT and CDR2 YNNKEL (reference sequence). The V and J ends lost 3 bases and 3 bases respectively, with 9 bases between them. CDR3 nucleotide sequence: TGTGCCAGCAGCCAGACCGTTAGCTACGAGCAGTACTTC. Translated: CASSQTVSYEQYF.

V is TRBV7-2 and J is TRBJ2-7, with a possible D match to TRBD2 (6 bases). V lost 5 bases, J lost 6 bases, and 17 bases lay in between. CDR1 and CDR2 (germline): SGHTA, FQGNSA. The CDR3 has 14 amino acids. The CDR3 nucleotides read TGTGCCAGCAGCCCTCCGGGACGGGGGTTCGAGCAGTACTTC. Translated: CASSPPGRGFEQYF. The full variable domain, its missing parts supplied by reference TRBV7-2 and TRBJ2-7, is GAGVSQSPSNKVTEKGKDVELRCDPISGHTALYWYRQSLGQGLEFLIYFQGNSAPDKSGLPSDRFSAERTGGSVSTLTIQRTQQEDSAVYLCASSPPGRGFEQYFGPGTRLTVT.

Many counts were recorded for this clonotype. The chain has TRBV24-1 and TRBJ2-5; 8 nucleotides line up with TRBD2. The CDR3 runs to 15 residues. Trimming at V came to 3 bases and at J to 1 base, leaving 3 bases not matched to a gene. CDR1 KGHDR and CDR2 SFDVKD come from the germline V gene. The CDR3 reads CATSDPTSGQETQYF. The CDR3 nucleotides read TGTGCCACCAGTGATCCCACTAGCGGCCAAGAGACCCAGTACTTC.

This sequence joins TRBV7-2 and TRBJ2-7, with 10 bases matching TRBD2. Looked up from germline, CDR1 is SGHTA and CDR2 is FQGNSA. V was pared by 5 bases and J by 2 bases, with 6 bases of the junction left unmatched. This CDR3 has 15 amino acids. Written as DNA, the CDR3 is TGTGCCAGCAGCCACGGACTAGCGGAAGCCTACGAGCAGTACTTC. Translated: CASSHGLAEAYEQYF.

In this sample, this clonotype turned up a few times. This chain links TRBV18 with TRBJ2-5; D may correspond to TRBD1 or TRBD2 (5 bases each). Matching the DNA end better, TRBJ2-7 makes the J call doubtful. Per germline, CDR1 KGHSH and CDR2 LQKENI. This CDR3 comprises 16 residues. The CDR3 DNA is TGTGCCAGCGCTCAAGGCTGGGGGAAAGGCTCCTACGAGCAGTACTTC. This encodes CASAQGWGKGSYEQYF.

This clonotype was picked up a small number of times. The chain is built from TRBV6-5 and TRBJ2-2; perhaps TRBD1 as D (5 bases). Germline CDR1 reads MNHEY; CDR2 reads SVGAGI. V lost 2 bases, J lost 5 bases, and 18 bases lay in between. There are 17 residues in the CDR3. CDR3 amino acids: CASSYTQAQSRTGELFF. The CDR3, as DNA: TGTGCCAGCAGTTACACACAGGCCCAGAGCCGGACCGGGGAGCTGTTTTTT.